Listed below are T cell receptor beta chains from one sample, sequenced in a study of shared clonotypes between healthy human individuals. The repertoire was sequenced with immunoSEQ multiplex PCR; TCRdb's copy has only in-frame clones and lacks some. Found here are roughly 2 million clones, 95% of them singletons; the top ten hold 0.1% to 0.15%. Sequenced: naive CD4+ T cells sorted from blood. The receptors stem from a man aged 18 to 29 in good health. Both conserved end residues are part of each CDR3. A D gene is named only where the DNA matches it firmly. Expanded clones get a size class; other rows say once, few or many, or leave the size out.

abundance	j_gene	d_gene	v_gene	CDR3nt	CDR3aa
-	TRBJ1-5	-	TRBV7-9	TGTGCCAGCAGCCCCGGGGCCACGAGTCAGCCCCAGCATTTT	CASSPGATSQPQHF
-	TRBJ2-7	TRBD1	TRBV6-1	TGTGCCAGCAGCAGACAGGGAATCTACGAGCAGTACTTC	CASSRQGIYEQYF
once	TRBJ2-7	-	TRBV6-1	TGTGCCAGCAGTGAACAGGACAGAATCTCCTACGAGCAGTACTTC	CASSEQDRISYEQYF
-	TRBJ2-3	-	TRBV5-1	TGCGCCAGCAGCTACACCCCAGCTGATACGCAGTATTTT	CASSYTPADTQYF
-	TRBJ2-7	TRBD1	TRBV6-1	TGTGCCAGTACAGAACAAGACAGGGCGCGGGAGCAGTACTTC	CASTEQDRAREQYF
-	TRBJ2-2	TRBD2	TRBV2	TGTGCCAGCAACCCGGGACTAGCGGGGTTGTCCGGGGAGCTGTTTTTT	CASNPGLAGLSGELFF
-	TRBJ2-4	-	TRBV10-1	TGCGCCAGCAGTGACGGTGGGGAAAACATTCAGTACTTC	CASSDGGENIQYF
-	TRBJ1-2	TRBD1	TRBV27	TGTGCCAGCAGTCCGCAGGGGGGGGGCTACACCTTC	CASSPQGGGYTF
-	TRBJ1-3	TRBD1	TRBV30	TGTGCCTGGAGTGTACAGGGGCTCCGCGCGGGAAACACCATATATTTT	CAWSVQGLRAGNTIYF
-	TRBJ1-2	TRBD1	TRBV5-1	TGCGCCAGCAGCTTGGACAGGGGGCATGGCTACACCTTC	CASSLDRGHGYTF